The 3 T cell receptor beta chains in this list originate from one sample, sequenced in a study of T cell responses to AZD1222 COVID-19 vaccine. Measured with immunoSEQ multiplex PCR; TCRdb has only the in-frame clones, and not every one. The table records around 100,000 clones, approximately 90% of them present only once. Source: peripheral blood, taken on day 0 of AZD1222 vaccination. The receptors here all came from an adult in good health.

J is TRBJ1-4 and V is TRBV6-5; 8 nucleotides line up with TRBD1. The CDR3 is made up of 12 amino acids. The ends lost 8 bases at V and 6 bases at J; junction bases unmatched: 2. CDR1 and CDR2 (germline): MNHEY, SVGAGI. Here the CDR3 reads CASGQGDEKLFF. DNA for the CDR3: TGTGCCAGCGGACAGGGCGATGAAAAACTGTTTTTT.

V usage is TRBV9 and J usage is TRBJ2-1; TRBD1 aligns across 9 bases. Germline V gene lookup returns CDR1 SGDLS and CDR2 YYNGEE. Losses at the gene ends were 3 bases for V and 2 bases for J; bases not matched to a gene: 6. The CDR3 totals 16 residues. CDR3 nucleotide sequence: TGTGCCAGCAGCGAGGGGGGGACAGGGACCTACAATGAGCAGTTCTTC. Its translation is CASSEGGTGTYNEQFF. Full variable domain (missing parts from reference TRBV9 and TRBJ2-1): DSGVTQTPKHLITATGQRVTLRCSPRSGDLSVYWYQQSLDQGLQFLIQYYNGEERAKGNILERFSAQQFPDLHSELNLSSLELGDSALYFCASSEGGTGTYNEQFFGPGTRLTVL.

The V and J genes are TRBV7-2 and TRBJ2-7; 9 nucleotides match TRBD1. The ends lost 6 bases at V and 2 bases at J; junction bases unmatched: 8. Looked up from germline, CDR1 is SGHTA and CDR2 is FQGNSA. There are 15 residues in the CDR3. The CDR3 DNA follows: TGTGCCAGCAGACAACCGGGACAGGGCACCTACGAGCAGTACTTC. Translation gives CASRQPGQGTYEQYF.